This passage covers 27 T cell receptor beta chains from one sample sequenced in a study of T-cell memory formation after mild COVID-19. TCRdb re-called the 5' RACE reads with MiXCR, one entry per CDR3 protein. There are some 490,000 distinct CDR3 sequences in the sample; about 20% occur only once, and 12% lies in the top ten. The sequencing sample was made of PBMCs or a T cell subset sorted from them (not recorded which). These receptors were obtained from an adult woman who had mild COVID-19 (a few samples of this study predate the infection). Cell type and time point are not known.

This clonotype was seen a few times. CDR3 loop: CASSYSSKGVRTEAFF. Written as DNA, the CDR3 is TGTGCCAGCAGTTACTCCAGCAAGGGGGTTCGGACTGAAGCTTTCTTT. The chain combines TRBV6-5 with TRBJ1-1, with a possible D match to TRBD1 (6 bases). V was pared by 0 bases and J by 5 bases, with 16 bases between. From germline, CDR1 is MNHEY and CDR2 SVGAGI. The CDR3 extends over 16 amino acids.

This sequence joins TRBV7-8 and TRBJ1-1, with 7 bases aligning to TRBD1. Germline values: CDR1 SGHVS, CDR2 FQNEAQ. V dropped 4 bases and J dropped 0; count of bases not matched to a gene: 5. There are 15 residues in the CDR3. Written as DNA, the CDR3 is TGTGCCAGCAGCTCGCAACAGGGGTTGAACACTGAAGCTTTCTTT. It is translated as CASSSQQGLNTEAFF.

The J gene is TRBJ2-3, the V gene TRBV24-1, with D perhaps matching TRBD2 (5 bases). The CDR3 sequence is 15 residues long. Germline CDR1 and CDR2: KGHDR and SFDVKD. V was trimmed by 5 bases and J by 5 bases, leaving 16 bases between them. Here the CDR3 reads CATSGGVSPLDTQYF. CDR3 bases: TGTGCCACCAGTGGGGGAGTCTCACCGTTAGATACGCAGTATTTT.

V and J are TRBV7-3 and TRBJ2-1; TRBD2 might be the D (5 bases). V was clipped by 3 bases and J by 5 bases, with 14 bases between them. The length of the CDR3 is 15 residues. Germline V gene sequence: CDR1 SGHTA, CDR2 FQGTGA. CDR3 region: CASSFSPSNNNEQFF. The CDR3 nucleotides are TGTGCCAGCAGCTTTTCGCCTAGCAATAACAATGAGCAGTTCTTC.

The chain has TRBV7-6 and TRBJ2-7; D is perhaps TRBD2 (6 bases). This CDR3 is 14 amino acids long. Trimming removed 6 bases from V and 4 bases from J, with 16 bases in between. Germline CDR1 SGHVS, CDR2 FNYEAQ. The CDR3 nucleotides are TGTGCCAGCAGTAAGGACTATCCAGAATACGAGCAGTACTTC. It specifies CASSKDYPEYEQYF.

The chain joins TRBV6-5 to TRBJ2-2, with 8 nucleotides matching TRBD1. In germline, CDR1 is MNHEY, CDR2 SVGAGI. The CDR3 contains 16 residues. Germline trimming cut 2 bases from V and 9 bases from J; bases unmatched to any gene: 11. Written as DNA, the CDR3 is TGTGCCAGCAGTTACAGGGCGACAGGGGTTCTGAGGGAGCTGTTTTTT. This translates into CASSYRATGVLRELFF.

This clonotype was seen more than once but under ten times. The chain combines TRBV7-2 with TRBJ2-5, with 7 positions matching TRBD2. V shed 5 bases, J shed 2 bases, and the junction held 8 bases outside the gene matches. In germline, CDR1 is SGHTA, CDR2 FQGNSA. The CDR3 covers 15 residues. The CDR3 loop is CASSRRTSRQETQYF. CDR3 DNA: TGTGCCAGCAGCCGACGGACTAGTAGACAAGAGACCCAGTACTTC.

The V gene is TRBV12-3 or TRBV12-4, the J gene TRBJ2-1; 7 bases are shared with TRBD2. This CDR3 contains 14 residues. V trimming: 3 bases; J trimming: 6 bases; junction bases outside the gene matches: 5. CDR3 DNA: TGTGCCAGCAGTTTTCGATCTAGCGGCAATGAGCAGTTCTTC. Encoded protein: CASSFRSSGNEQFF.

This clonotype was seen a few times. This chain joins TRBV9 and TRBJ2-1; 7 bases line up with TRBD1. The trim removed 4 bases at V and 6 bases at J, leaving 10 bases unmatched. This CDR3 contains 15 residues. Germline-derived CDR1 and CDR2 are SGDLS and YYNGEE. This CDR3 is CASSTSTGWVNEQFF. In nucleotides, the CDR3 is TGTGCCAGCAGCACCTCGACAGGGTGGGTCAATGAGCAGTTCTTC.

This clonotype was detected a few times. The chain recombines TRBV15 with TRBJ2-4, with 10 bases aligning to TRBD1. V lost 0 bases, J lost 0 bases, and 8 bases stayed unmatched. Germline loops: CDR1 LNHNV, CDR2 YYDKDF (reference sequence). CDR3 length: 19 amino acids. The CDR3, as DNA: TGTGCCACCAGCAGAGAGGGACAGGGGAGTAAACTAGCCAAAAACATTCAGTACTTC. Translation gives CATSREGQGSKLAKNIQYF.

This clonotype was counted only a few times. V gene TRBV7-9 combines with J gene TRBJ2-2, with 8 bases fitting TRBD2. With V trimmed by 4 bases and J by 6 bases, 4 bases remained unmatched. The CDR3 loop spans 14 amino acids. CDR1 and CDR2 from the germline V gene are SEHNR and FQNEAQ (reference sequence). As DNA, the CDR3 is TGTGCCAGCAGCTCCGGGGGGGGCCCCGGGGAGCTGTTTTTT. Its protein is CASSSGGGPGELFF. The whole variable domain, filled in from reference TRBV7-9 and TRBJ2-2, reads DTGVSQNPRHKITKRGQNVTFRCDPISEHNRLYWYRQTLGQGPEFLTYFQNEAQLEKSRLLSDRFSAERPKGSFSTLEIQRTEQGDSAMYLCASSSGGGPGELFFGEGSRLTVL.

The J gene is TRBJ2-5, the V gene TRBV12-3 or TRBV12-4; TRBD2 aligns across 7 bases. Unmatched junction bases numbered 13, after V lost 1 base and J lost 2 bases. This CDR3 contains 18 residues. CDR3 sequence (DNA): TGTGCCAGCAGTTTAGGAGGAGGACTCCCCGGGAGGCAAGAGACCCAGTACTTC. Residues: CASSLGGGLPGRQETQYF.

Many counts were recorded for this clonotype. The CDR3: CASRRTGRTYEQYF. Written as DNA, the CDR3 is TGTGCCAGCAGAAGGACAGGAAGGACCTACGAGCAGTACTTC. V and J are TRBV12-3 or TRBV12-4 and TRBJ2-7, with 7 bases identical to TRBD1. The trim removed 6 bases at V and 2 bases at J, leaving 7 bases unmatched. This CDR3 spans 14 amino acids.

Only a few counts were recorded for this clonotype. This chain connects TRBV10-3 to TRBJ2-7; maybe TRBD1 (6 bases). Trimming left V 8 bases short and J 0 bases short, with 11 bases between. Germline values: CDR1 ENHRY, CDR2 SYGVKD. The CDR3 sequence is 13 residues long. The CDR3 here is CAISAGDSYEQYF. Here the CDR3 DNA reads TGTGCCATCTCAGCAGGGGACTCCTACGAGCAGTACTTC.

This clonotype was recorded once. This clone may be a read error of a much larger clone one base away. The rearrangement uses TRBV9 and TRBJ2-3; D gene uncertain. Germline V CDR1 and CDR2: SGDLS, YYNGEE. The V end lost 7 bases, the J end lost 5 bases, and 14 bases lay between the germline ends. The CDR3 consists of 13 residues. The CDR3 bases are TGTGCCAGCCGCCCCGGATCGCTAGATACGCAGTATTTT. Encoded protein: CASRPGSLDTQYF.

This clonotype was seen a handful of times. The CDR3 DNA reads TGTGCCACCAGTGTCGAAGACTCGAACACCGGGGAGCTGTTTTTT. Its protein product is CATSVEDSNTGELFF. V usage is TRBV24-1 and J usage is TRBJ2-2; no clear D. The CDR3 runs 15 residues. V shed 5 bases and J shed 0 bases, with 9 bases lying between them. The germline V gene encodes CDR1 KGHDR and CDR2 SFDVKD.

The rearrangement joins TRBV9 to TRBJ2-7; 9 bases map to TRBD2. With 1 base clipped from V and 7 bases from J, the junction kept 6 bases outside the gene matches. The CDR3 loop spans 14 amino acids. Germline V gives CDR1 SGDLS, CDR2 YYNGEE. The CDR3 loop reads CASSVSSGGNEQYF. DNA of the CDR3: TGTGCCAGCAGCGTATCCAGCGGGGGGAATGAGCAGTACTTC.

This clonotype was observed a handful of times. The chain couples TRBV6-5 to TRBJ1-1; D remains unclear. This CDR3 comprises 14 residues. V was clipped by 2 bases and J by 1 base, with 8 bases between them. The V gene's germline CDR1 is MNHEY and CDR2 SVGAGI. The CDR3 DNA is TGTGCCAGCAGTTACGAGGCAGGGAACACTGAAGCTTTCTTT. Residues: CASSYEAGNTEAFF.

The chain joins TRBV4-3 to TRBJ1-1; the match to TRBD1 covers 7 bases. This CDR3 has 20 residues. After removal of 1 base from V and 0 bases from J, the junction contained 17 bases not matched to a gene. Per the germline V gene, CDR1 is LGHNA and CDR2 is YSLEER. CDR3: CASSQGYHRGSGIMNTEAFF. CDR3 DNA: TGCGCCAGCAGCCAAGGATACCACAGGGGATCGGGAATTATGAACACTGAAGCTTTCTTT.

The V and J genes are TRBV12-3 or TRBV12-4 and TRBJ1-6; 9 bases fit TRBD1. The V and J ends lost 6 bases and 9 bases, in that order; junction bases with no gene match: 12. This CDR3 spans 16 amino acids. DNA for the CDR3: TGTGCCAGCAGCCTCTATGGGACAGGGTTGGGTTCACCCCTCCACTTT. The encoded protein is CASSLYGTGLGSPLHF.

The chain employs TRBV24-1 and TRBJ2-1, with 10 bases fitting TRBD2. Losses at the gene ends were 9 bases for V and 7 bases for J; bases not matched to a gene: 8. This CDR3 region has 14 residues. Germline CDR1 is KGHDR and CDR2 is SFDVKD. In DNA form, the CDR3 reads TGTGCCACCGCTCTAGCGGGAGACCTGAATGAGCAGTTCTTC. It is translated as CATALAGDLNEQFF.

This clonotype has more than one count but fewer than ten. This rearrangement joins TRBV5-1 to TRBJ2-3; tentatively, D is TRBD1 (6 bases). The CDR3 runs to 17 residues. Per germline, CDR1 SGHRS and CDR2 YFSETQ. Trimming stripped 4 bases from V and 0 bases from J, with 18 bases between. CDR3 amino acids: CASSEETGGPSTDTQYF. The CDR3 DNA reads TGCGCCAGCAGCGAAGAGACAGGAGGACCTAGCACAGATACGCAGTATTTT.

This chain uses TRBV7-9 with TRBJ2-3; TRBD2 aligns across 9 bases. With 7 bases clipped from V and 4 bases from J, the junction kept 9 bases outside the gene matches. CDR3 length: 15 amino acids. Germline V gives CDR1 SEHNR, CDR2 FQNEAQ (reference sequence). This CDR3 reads CASNVGSGGPDTQYF. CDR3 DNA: TGTGCCAGCAACGTGGGTAGCGGGGGTCCAGATACGCAGTATTTT.

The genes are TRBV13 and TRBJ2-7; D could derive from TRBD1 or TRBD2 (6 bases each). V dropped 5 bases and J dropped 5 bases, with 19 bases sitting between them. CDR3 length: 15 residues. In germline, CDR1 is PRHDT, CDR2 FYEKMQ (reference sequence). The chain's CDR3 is CASSPLWNREDEQYF. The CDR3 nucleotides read TGTGCCAGCAGCCCCCTTTGGAACAGGGAGGACGAGCAGTACTTC.

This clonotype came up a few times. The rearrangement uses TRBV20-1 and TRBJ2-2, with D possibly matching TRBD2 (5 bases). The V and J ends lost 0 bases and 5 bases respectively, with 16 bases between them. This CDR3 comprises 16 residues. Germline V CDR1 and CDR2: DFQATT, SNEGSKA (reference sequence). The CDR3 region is CSARDWSTRETGELFF. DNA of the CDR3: TGCAGTGCTAGAGATTGGAGTACGAGGGAAACCGGGGAGCTGTTTTTT.

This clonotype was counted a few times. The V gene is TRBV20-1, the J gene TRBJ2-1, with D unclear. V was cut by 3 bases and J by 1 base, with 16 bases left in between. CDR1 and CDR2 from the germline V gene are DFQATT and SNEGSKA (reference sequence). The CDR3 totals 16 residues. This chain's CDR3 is CSASSVSGFSYNEQFF. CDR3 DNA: TGCAGTGCTAGTTCCGTTTCTGGGTTTTCCTACAATGAGCAGTTCTTC.

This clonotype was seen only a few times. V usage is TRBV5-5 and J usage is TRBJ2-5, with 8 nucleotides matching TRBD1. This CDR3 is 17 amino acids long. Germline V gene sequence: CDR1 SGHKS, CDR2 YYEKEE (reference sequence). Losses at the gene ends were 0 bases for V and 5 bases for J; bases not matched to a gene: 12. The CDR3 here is CASSLDGFWDRRETQYF. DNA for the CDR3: TGTGCCAGCAGCTTGGACGGTTTTTGGGACAGGAGGGAGACCCAGTACTTC.